This passage covers 3 T cell receptor beta chains from one sample sequenced in a study of post-analysis software for immune sequencing data. Study-wide results and caveats: Patients carried a few TRBV segments more frequently than controls did, and TRBV5-6, TRBV5-1 and TRBV20-1 were among them.

These receptors lack a known antigen. Each TCR beta cDNA library carried unique molecular identifiers. One entry per CDR3 protein results from TCRdb running MiXCR on the PCR reads. The sample has 650,000 to 850,000 distinct CDR3 sequences; roughly 58% are singletons. The material sequenced was blood. The receptors originated from a girl aged 10-17 years with multiple sclerosis.

The chain joins TRBV7-8 to TRBJ1-5; a possible D gene is TRBD1 (5 bases). The CDR3 extends over 13 amino acids. V shed 1 base and J shed 7 bases, with 8 bases lying between them. Germline V CDR1 and CDR2: SGHVS, FQNEAQ. The CDR3 DNA reads as TGTGCCAGCAGCTTAGGCAGGGCACAGCCCCAGCATTTT. Amino acids: CASSLGRAQPQHF.

This clonotype was recorded only once. The gene calls are TRBV12-3 or TRBV12-4 and TRBJ2-7, with TRBD1 matching 9 bases. The V and J ends lost 1 base and 2 bases, in that order; junction bases with no gene match: 6. The length of the CDR3 is 16 residues. CDR3 loop: CASSLGLRQGAYEQYF. DNA of the CDR3: TGTGCCAGCAGTTTAGGACTTCGACAGGGGGCCTACGAGCAGTACTTC.

The chain is built from TRBV20-1 and TRBJ2-7, with D perhaps TRBD1 or TRBD2 (6 bases each). This CDR3 has 14 residues. V was trimmed by 5 bases and J by 2 bases, leaving 16 bases between them. Germline CDR1 and CDR2: DFQATT and SNEGSKA (reference sequence). The CDR3, as DNA: TGCAGTGCTGCCCGGGGGCCTGCTCCCTACGAGCAGTACTTC. Encoded protein: CSAARGPAPYEQYF.